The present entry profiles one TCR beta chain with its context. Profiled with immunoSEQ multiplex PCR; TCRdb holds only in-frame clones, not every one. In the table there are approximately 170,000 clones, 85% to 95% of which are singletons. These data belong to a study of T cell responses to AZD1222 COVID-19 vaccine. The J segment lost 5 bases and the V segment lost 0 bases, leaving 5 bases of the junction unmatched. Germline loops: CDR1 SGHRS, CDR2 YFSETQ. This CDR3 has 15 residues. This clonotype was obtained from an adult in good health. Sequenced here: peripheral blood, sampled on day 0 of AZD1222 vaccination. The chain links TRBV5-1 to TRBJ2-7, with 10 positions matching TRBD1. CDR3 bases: TGCGCCAGCAGCTTGGGAGGGACAGGGGTGAACGAGCAGTACTTC. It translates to CASSLGGTGVNEQYF.